One sample yielded the 30 T cell receptor beta chains listed below, sequenced in a study of blood T cell repertoires in COVID-19. Here immunoSEQ multiplex PCR was the method, and the copy in TCRdb shows in-frame clones only, minus some. The sample holds about 64,000 clones, approximately 86% seen once. Sequencing input: peripheral blood. The receptor set was obtained from a man between 40 and 49 years old with acute or convalescent COVID-19.

The V and J genes are TRBV6-5 and TRBJ2-2, with D possibly TRBD2 on 5 matching bases. This CDR3 is built from 16 residues. V was shortened by 4 bases and J by 0 bases, with 12 bases between the two germline ends. Germline lookup yields CDR1 MNHEY and CDR2 SVGAGI. The DNA of the CDR3 is TGTGCCAGCAGTTTCCCGGGAAGCCCGAACACCGGGGAGCTGTTTTTT. Protein product: CASSFPGSPNTGELFF.

This chain uses TRBV4-1 with TRBJ2-1, with D possibly being TRBD2 (6 bases). Between the trimmed V and J ends, which lost 0 bases and 1 base, there was a span of 13 bases. Germline CDR1 and CDR2: MGHRA and YSYEKL. The CDR3 is 17 residues long. The CDR3 region is CASSQDHGRGSYNEQFF. DNA of the CDR3: TGCGCCAGCAGCCAAGATCACGGGCGGGGTTCCTACAATGAGCAGTTCTTC.

The CDR3, as DNA: TGTGCCAGCAGCCGCCGGGCGGGGGGCCCCCCAAGCTCCTACAATGAGCAGTTCTTC. Residues: CASSRRAGGPPSSYNEQFF. The chain uses TRBV11-2 and TRBJ2-1; TRBD2 agrees at 8 bases. Trimming cost V 5 bases and J 0 bases; bases outside gene matches: 15. This CDR3 is 19 amino acids long. Germline values: CDR1 SGHAT, CDR2 FQNNGV.

J is TRBJ2-3 and V is TRBV19, with TRBD1 matching 7 bases. J gave up 7 bases and V 4 bases, and 5 bases lay outside the gene matches. The CDR3 consists of 13 residues. Germline CDR1 reads LNHDA; CDR2 reads SQIVND (reference sequence). For the CDR3, the DNA is TGTGCCAGTAGTAAACCGGGACAGAATACGCAGTATTTT. Protein: CASSKPGQNTQYF. The full variable domain, rest sourced from reference TRBV19 and TRBJ2-3, is DGGITQSPKYLFRKEGQNVTLSCEQNLNHDAMYWYRQDPGQGLRLIYYSQIVNDFQKGDIAEGYSVSREKKESFPLTVTSAQKNPTAFYLCASSKPGQNTQYFGPGTRLTVL.

The CDR3 region is CASSFPLGEGAAEAFF. The DNA of the CDR3 is TGTGCCAGCAGCTTCCCCCTTGGAGAGGGGGCTGCTGAAGCTTTCTTT. The chain couples TRBV11-2 to TRBJ1-1, with 7 bases fitting TRBD1. CDR1 SGHAT and CDR2 FQNNGV come from the germline V gene. The CDR3 runs to 16 residues. Unmatched junction bases numbered 13, after V lost 3 bases and J lost 6 bases.

As for this clone: The junction shows a germline mismatch at one end, possibly a read error. V gene TRBV2 combines with J gene TRBJ1-6; TRBD1 matches 7 bases. This CDR3 is built from 14 residues. CDR1 is SNHLY, CDR2 FYNNEI, per germline. This CDR3 is CASRGGTEASLLHF. The DNA of the CDR3 is TGTGCCAGCCGGGGGGGGACAGAAGCTTCACTCCTCCACTTT.

The chain employs TRBV3-1 (or the pseudogene TRBV3-2) and TRBJ1-3; 8 nucleotides agree with TRBD1. Germline CDR1 LGHDT, CDR2 YNNKEL (reference sequence). There are 17 residues in the CDR3. V shed 4 bases, J shed 7 bases, and the junction held 15 bases outside the gene matches. The CDR3 is CASSLLFGRGLSNTIYF. The CDR3 nucleotides read TGTGCCAGCAGCCTACTGTTTGGCAGGGGGCTTTCGAACACCATATATTTT.

The gene calls are TRBV5-6 and TRBJ1-1; D may be TRBD1 (5 bases). CDR1 SGHDT and CDR2 YYEEEE come from the germline V gene. Trimming pared 5 bases from V and 0 bases from J, leaving 17 bases between. The CDR3 sequence is 16 residues long. The CDR3 DNA is TGTGCCAGCAGAAGGGCGGGGGGGAGAATGAACACTGAAGCTTTCTTT. Its translation is CASRRAGGRMNTEAFF. Complete variable domain (other parts from reference TRBV5-6 and TRBJ1-1): DAGVTQSPTHLIKTRGQQVTLRCSPKSGHDTVSWYQQALGQGPQFIFQYYEEEERQRGNFPDRFSGHQFPNYSSELNVNALLLGDSALYLCASRRAGGRMNTEAFFGQGTRLTVV.

The CDR3 spells CASRTFYGYTF. The CDR3 DNA sequence: TGTGCCAGCAGGACTTTCTATGGCTACACCTTC. V usage is TRBV6-5 and J usage is TRBJ1-2; the D is unclear. The CDR3 contains 11 residues. V was pared by 6 bases and J by 4 bases, with 6 bases between. The V gene's germline CDR1 is MNHEY and CDR2 SVGAGI.

This rearrangement joins TRBV27 to TRBJ2-2; D is unclear. This CDR3 is 14 amino acids long. Germline CDR1 is MNHEY and CDR2 is SMNVEV (reference sequence). V lost 6 bases, J lost 0 bases, and 8 bases lay in between. The CDR3, as DNA: TGTGCCAGCAGGATAACAGCGAACACCGGGGAGCTGTTTTTT. The encoded protein is CASRITANTGELFF.

This chain connects TRBV29-1 to TRBJ1-3; the D is unclear. CDR1 SQVTM and CDR2 ANQGSEA come from the germline V gene. This CDR3 comprises 15 residues. Between the trimmed V and J ends, which lost 7 bases and 3 bases, there was a span of 19 bases. The CDR3 here is CSARPGGPGGNTIYF. The CDR3 DNA reads TGCAGCGCTAGGCCCGGTGGGCCTGGTGGAAACACCATATATTTT.

The chain is built from TRBV27 and TRBJ2-6, with 8 bases fitting TRBD2. This CDR3 contains 18 residues. Germline CDR1 reads MNHEY; CDR2 reads SMNVEV (reference sequence). After removal of 2 bases from V and 4 bases from J, the junction contained 10 bases not matched to a gene. The CDR3 protein is CASSLAGGAILGANVLTF. CDR3 sequence (DNA): TGTGCCAGCAGTTTAGCGGGGGGAGCCATCTTGGGGGCCAACGTCCTGACTTTC.

V and J are TRBV27 and TRBJ1-2; no definite D call. This CDR3 is built from 13 residues. V was pared by 2 bases and J by 7 bases, with 11 bases between. The germline V gene has CDR1 MNHEY and CDR2 SMNVEV (reference sequence). The CDR3 region has the DNA TGTGCCAGCAGTTTAAAACGGGATATTGGCTACACCTTC. This codes for CASSLKRDIGYTF.

V gene TRBV9 combines with J gene TRBJ2-6; D call uncertain. V was pared by 1 base and J by 0 bases, with 5 bases between. Germline V gene data show CDR1 as SGDLS and CDR2 as YYNGEE. The CDR3 extends over 15 amino acids. Here the CDR3 DNA reads TGTGCCAGCAGCGTATCAGGCTCTGGGGCCAACGTCCTGACTTTC. It is translated as CASSVSGSGANVLTF.

The chain uses TRBV7-8 and TRBJ1-1, with TRBD1 identical over 8 bases. CDR1 and CDR2 (germline): SGHVS, FQNEAQ. Unmatched junction bases numbered 1, after V lost 3 bases and J lost 1 base. The CDR3 covers 14 residues. For the CDR3, the DNA is TGTGCCAGCAGCTTTGGGACAGGGAACACTGAAGCTTTCTTT. This encodes CASSFGTGNTEAFF.

The genes are TRBV19 and TRBJ2-1; D might be TRBD1 (8 bases). Looked up from germline, CDR1 is LNHDA and CDR2 is SQIVND (reference sequence). The CDR3 extends over 15 amino acids. V shed 10 bases and J shed 6 bases, with 22 bases lying between them. CDR3 amino acids: CATHYRGGRGNEQFF. The CDR3, as DNA: TGTGCCACACATTACAGGGGGGGCAGAGGCAATGAGCAGTTCTTC.

The J gene is TRBJ2-2, the V gene TRBV7-2, with D maybe TRBD1 (6 bases). Germline V lookup: CDR1 SGHTA, CDR2 FQGNSA. V lost 1 base to trimming and J lost 6 bases, with 9 bases between them. The CDR3 has 14 amino acids. The CDR3 loop reads CASSLDRVSGELFF. In DNA form, the CDR3 reads TGTGCCAGCAGCTTAGACAGGGTGTCCGGGGAGCTGTTTTTT.

V is TRBV29-1 and J is TRBJ1-2, with D possibly matching TRBD1 (6 bases). V was cut by 3 bases and J by 8 bases, with 13 bases left in between. The CDR3 sequence is 12 residues long. CDR1 is SQVTM and CDR2 is ANQGSEA in the germline V gene. The CDR3 sequence: CSVDAGGDGYTF. In DNA form, the CDR3 reads TGCAGCGTTGATGCGGGGGGCGACGGCTACACCTTC.

This sequence joins TRBV5-5 and TRBJ1-1; tentatively, D is TRBD1 (6 bases). V was pared by 0 bases and J by 4 bases, with 13 bases between. The CDR3 has 15 amino acids. Germline assignment: CDR1 SGHKS and CDR2 YYEKEE (reference sequence). The CDR3 bases are TGTGCCAGCAGCTTGGAGGGGGTAGGGGGCACTGAAGCTTTCTTT. Its translation: CASSLEGVGGTEAFF. Full variable domain (remainder filled in from reference TRBV5-5 and TRBJ1-1): DAGVTQSPTHLIKTRGQQVTLRCSPISGHKSVSWYQQVLGQGPQFIFQYYEKEERGRGNFPDRFSARQFPNYSSELNVNALLLGDSALYLCASSLEGVGGTEAFFGQGTRLTVV.

The genes are TRBV7-9 and TRBJ2-7, with D perhaps matching TRBD1 (5 bases). The V and J ends lost 2 bases and 5 bases respectively, with 16 bases between them. Germline lookup yields CDR1 SEHNR and CDR2 FQNEAQ (reference sequence). This CDR3 has 15 amino acids. The CDR3 sequence: CASSLWQGIRNEQYF. In nucleotides, the CDR3 is TGTGCCAGCAGCTTATGGCAGGGAATAAGGAACGAGCAGTACTTC. Based on the CDR3 plus reference TRBV7-9 and TRBJ2-7, the full variable domain is DTGVSQNPRHKITKRGQNVTFRCDPISEHNRLYWYRQTLGQGPEFLTYFQNEAQLEKSRLLSDRFSAERPKGSFSTLEIQRTEQGDSAMYLCASSLWQGIRNEQYFGPGTRLTVT.

The gene calls are TRBV5-1 and TRBJ2-7, with 9 bases matching TRBD1. V lost 4 bases to trimming and J lost 1 base; unmatched junction nucleotides: 3. The CDR3 is 14 amino acids. Germline V gives CDR1 SGHRS, CDR2 YFSETQ. The CDR3 DNA follows: TGCGCCAGCAGCATTGGGACAGGGTCCTACGAGCAGTACTTC. Its protein is CASSIGTGSYEQYF. Together with reference TRBV5-1 and TRBJ2-7, the CDR3 gives the full variable domain: KAGVTQTPRYLIKTRGQQVTLSCSPISGHRSVSWYQQTPGQGLQFLFEYFSETQRNKGNFPGRFSGRQFSNSRSEMNVSTLELGDSALYLCASSIGTGSYEQYFGPGTRLTVT.

As concerns this clone: Other DNA sequences within the sample encode an identical CDR3. The chain carries TRBV5-1 and TRBJ1-1, with a tentative D call TRBD1 (5 bases). CDR3 length: 13 amino acids. CDR1 SGHRS and CDR2 YFSETQ come from the germline V gene. Between the trimmed V and J ends, which lost 0 bases and 7 bases, there was a span of 10 bases. The CDR3 bases are TGCGCCAGCAGCTTGGCTGGACACCTTGAAGCTTTCTTT. Residues: CASSLAGHLEAFF.

The genes are TRBV7-9 and TRBJ2-7; D is possibly TRBD2 (6 bases). Germline V CDR1 and CDR2: SEHNR, FQNEAQ (reference sequence). The CDR3 runs 14 residues. The V and J ends lost 1 base and 6 bases respectively, with 13 bases between them. CDR3 coding DNA: TGTGCCAGCAGCTTAGGGGGGGACCGAAGCGAGCAGTACTTC. Protein product: CASSLGGDRSEQYF.

In the case of this clone: This sample also contains other DNA sequences that code for the same CDR3. V usage is TRBV12-5 and J usage is TRBJ1-1; the D gene is possibly TRBD1 (5 bases). The CDR3 contains 13 residues. CDR1 LGHNT and CDR2 FRNRAP come from the germline V gene. V shed 2 bases and J shed 1 base, with 5 bases lying between them. This CDR3 reads CASGLRGNTEAFF. DNA of the CDR3: TGTGCTAGTGGTTTGAGGGGGAACACTGAAGCTTTCTTT.

The sample holds a few counts of this clone. Other DNA sequences from this sample encode an identical CDR3 as well. The chain carries TRBV2 and TRBJ1-2; 8 bases agree with TRBD1. The junction had 1 base not matched to a gene; V was cut back by 3 bases and J by 4 bases. CDR1 and CDR2 from the germline V gene are SNHLY and FYNNEI. This CDR3 region has 13 residues. The CDR3: CASSDRGPYGYTF. CDR3 sequence (DNA): TGTGCCAGCAGTGACAGGGGGCCCTATGGCTACACCTTC.

In DNA form, the CDR3 reads TGCGCCAGCAGCCTCCGGACAGGGGATGAAAAACTGTTTTTT. It encodes CASSLRTGDEKLFF. V usage is TRBV4-1 and J usage is TRBJ1-4; 9 bases agree with TRBD1. V shed 4 bases and J 6 bases; nucleotides not matched to a gene: 3. Germline CDR1 is MGHRA and CDR2 is YSYEKL. The CDR3 length is 14 residues.

This sequence joins TRBV5-1 and TRBJ2-7; D remains unclear. Germline V CDR1 and CDR2: SGHRS, YFSETQ. The CDR3 length is 13 residues. V lost 4 bases, J lost 3 bases, and 11 bases lay in between. CDR3 nucleotide sequence: TGCGCCAGCAGCGCTAATTACGGCTACGAGCAGTACTTC. Protein: CASSANYGYEQYF.

The V and J genes are TRBV2 and TRBJ2-7, with 10 bases that match TRBD1. V dropped 6 bases and J dropped 2; count of bases not matched to a gene: 1. The germline V gene has CDR1 SNHLY and CDR2 FYNNEI. This CDR3 comprises 13 residues. Here the CDR3 reads CASSGTGAYEQYF. For the CDR3, the DNA is TGTGCCAGCAGCGGGACAGGGGCCTACGAGCAGTACTTC.

This chain joins TRBV30 and TRBJ1-1; 10 bases map to TRBD1. J gave up 11 bases and V 4 bases, and 13 bases lay outside the gene matches. CDR3 size: 14 residues. The germline V gene has CDR1 GTSNPN and CDR2 SVGIG (reference sequence). DNA for the CDR3: TGTGCCTGGACCCCGGGACAGGGGAATCTAGGCGCTTTCTTT. Amino acid sequence: CAWTPGQGNLGAFF.

The chain combines TRBV11-3 with TRBJ2-5; 12 nucleotides agree with TRBD2. CDR1 SGHNT and CDR2 YENEEA come from the germline V gene. The CDR3 runs to 16 residues. V gave up 5 bases and J gave up 4 bases; unmatched junction bases: 8. The CDR3 DNA reads as TGTGCCAGCAGCCCCAGACTAGCGGGGGATACAGAGACCCAGTACTTC. The encoded protein is CASSPRLAGDTETQYF.